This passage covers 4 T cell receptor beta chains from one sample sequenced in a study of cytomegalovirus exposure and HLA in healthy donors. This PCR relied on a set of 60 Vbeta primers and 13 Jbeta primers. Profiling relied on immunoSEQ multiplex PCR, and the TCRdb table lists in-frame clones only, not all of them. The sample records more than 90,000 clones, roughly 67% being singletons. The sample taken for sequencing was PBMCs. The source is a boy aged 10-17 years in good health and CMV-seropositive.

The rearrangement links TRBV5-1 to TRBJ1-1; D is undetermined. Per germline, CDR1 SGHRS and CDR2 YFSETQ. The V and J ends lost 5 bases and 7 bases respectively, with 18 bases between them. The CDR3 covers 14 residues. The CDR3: CASRSVGPRGEAFF. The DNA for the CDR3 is TGCGCCAGCAGGTCGGTGGGCCCGCGTGGTGAAGCTTTCTTT.

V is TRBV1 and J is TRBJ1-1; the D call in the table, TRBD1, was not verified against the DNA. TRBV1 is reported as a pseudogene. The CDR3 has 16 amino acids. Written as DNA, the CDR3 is TGCACCAGCAGCCTCTTTTACAGGGCGCGAGGCACTGAAGCTTTCTTT. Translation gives CTSSLFYRARGTEAFF.

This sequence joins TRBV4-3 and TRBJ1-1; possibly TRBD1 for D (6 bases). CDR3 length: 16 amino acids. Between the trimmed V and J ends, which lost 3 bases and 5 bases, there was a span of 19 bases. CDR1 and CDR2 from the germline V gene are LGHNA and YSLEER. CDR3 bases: TGCGCCAGCAGCCAGGATCCCCGGGGGGGCCATACTGAAGCTTTCTTT. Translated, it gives CASSQDPRGGHTEAFF.

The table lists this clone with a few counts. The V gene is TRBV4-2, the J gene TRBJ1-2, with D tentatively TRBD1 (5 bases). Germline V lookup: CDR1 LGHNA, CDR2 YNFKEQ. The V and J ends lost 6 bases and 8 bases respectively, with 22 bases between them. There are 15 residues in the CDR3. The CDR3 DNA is TGTGCCAGCAGTTTCGATCCCGGGTCCACAGGCGGCTACACCTTC. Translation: CASSFDPGSTGGYTF.